This T cell receptor (beta chain) comes out of a study of blood T cells in healthy people across ages. Healthy individuals of Caucasian origin from Russia, aged 6 to 90, served as donors. Germline CDR1 and CDR2: SEHNR and FQNEAQ (reference sequence). Germline trimming cut 5 bases from V and 6 bases from J; bases unmatched to any gene: 10. CDR3 size: 16 residues. This clonotype has just a few counts. Next came a second PCR, run for about 6 to 12 cycles, which used a sample-barcoded 5' primer along with a J-beta primer mix. Unique molecular identifiers of 12 random nucleotides labeled each cDNA. TCRdb itself ran the 5' RACE reads through MiXCR, one entry per CDR3 protein. Of roughly 1,800,000 distinct CDR3 sequences listed, roughly 52% are singletons.

This receptor was obtained from a woman aged 40 to 50 in good health. The sample was blood. The chain combines TRBV7-9 with TRBJ1-2; TRBD1 agrees at 12 bases. Here the CDR3 reads CASSPRTGTGGDGYTF. The CDR3 DNA reads as TGTGCCAGCAGCCCAAGAACCGGGACAGGGGGCGATGGCTACACCTTC.